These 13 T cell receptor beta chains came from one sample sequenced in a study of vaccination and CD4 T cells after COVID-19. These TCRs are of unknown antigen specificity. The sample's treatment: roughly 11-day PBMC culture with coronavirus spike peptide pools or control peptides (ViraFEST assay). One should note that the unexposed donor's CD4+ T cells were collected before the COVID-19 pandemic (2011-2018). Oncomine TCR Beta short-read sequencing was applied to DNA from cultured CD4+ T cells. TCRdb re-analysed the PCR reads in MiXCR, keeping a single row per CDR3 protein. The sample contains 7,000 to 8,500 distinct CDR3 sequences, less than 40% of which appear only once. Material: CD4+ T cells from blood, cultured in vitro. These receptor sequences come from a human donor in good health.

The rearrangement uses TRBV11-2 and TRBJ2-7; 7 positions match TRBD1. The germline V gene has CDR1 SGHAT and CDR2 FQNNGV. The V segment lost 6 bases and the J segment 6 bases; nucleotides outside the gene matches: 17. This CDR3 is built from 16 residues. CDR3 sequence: CASRSTGTAPLGEQYF. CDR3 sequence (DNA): TGTGCCAGCAGGTCAACCGGGACAGCGCCTCTAGGCGAGCAGTACTTC.

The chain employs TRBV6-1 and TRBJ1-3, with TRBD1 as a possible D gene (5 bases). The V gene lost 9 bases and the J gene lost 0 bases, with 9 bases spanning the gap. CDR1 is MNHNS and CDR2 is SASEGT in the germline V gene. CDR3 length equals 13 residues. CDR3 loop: CASEGPSGNTIYF. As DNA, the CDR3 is TGTGCCAGTGAGGGGCCCTCTGGAAACACCATATATTTT.

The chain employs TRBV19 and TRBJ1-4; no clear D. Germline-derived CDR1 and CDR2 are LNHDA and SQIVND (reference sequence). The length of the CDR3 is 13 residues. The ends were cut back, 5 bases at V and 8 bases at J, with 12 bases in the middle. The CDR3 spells CASSDLRGEKLFF. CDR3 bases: TGTGCCAGTAGTGATCTTCGGGGAGAAAAACTGTTTTTT.

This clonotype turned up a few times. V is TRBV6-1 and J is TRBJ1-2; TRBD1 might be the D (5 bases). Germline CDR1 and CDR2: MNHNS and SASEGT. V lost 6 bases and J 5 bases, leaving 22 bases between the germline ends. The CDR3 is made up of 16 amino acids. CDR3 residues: CASSPTTVATSYGYTF. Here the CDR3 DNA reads TGTGCCAGCAGCCCGACGACAGTTGCTACCTCATATGGCTACACCTTC.

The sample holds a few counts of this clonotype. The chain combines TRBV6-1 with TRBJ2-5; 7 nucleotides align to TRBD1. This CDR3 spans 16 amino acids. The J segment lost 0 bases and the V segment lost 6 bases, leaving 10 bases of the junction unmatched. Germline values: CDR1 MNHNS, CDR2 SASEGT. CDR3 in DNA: TGTGCCAGCAGCCACCAAGAGACAGGGTACCAAGAGACCCAGTACTTC. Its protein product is CASSHQETGYQETQYF.

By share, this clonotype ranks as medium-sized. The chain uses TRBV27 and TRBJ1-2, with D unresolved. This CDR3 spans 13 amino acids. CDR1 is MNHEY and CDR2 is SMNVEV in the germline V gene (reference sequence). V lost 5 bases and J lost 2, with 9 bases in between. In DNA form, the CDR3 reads TGTGCCAGCAGTCCCGACACCAACTATGGCTACACCTTC. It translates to CASSPDTNYGYTF.

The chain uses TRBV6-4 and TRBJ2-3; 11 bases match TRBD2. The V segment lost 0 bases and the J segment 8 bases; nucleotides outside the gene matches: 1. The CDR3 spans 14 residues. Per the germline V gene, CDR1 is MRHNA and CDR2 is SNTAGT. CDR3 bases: TGTGCCAGCAGTGACTCTAGCGGGGGGGCTACGCAGTATTTT. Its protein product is CASSDSSGGATQYF.

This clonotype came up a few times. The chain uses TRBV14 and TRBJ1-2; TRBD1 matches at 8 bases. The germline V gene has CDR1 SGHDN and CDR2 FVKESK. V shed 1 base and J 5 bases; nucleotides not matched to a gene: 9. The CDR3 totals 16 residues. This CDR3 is CASSQAIGQGFYGYTF. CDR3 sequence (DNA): TGTGCCAGCAGCCAAGCTATAGGACAGGGATTTTATGGCTACACCTTC.

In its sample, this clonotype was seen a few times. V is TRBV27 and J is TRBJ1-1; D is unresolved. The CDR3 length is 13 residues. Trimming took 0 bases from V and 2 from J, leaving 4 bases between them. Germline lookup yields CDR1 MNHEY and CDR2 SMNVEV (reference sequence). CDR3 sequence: CASSLSRNTEAFF. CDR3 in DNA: TGTGCCAGCAGTTTATCGAGAAACACTGAAGCTTTCTTT.

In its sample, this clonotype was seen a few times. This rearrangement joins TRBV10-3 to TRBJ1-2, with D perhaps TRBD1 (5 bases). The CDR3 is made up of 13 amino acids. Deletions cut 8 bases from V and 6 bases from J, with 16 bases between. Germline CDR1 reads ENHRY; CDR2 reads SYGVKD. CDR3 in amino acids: CAIWTSEYNGYTF. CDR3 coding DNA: TGTGCCATCTGGACATCAGAGTATAATGGCTACACCTTC.

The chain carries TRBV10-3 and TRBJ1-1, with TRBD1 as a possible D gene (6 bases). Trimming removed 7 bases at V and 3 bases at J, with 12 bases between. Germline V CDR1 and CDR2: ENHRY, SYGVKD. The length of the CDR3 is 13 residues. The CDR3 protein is CAIKRAGDTEAFF. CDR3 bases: TGTGCCATCAAGAGGGCAGGGGACACTGAAGCTTTCTTT.

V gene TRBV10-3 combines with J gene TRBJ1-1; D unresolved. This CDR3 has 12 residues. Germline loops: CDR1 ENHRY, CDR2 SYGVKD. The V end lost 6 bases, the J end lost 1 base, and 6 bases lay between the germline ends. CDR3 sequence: CAISPGNTEAFF. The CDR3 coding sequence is TGTGCCATCAGCCCCGGGAACACTGAAGCTTTCTTT.

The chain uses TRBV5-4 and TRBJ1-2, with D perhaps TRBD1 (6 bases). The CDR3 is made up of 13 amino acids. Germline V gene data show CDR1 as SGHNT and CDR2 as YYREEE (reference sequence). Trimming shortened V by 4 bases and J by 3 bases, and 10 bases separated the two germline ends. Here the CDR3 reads CASSLDSYYGYTF. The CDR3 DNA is TGTGCCAGCAGCCTGGACAGTTACTATGGCTACACCTTC.